This TCR beta chain originates from a study of T cell repertoires in cytomegalovirus infection. About the study: The authors relied on CMV epitopes, both recently identified HLA-C-restricted and well-studied HLA-B-restricted. Indications came from public TCR beta signatures; they pointed to CMV infection and to a matching HLA type. Regarding the study as a whole: HLA-C-restricted, CMV-specific TCR beta clonotypes were dominant ex vivo.

V was cut by 5 bases and J by 4 bases, with 8 bases left in between. The germline CDR1 and CDR2 sequences are MNHEY and SMNVEV (reference sequence). This CDR3 has 12 residues. Each CDR3 protein gets one entry after TCRdb re-called the reads with MiXCR. This repertoire shows 100,000 or so distinct CDR3 sequences, over 40% found once; its top ten account for around 70%. This clonotype was detected only a few times. Its antigen is unknown. The sequence was collected from a human donor in good health (CMV status not recorded). Some clones in this sample may be carry-over from other donors' samples. This sample comprised CD8+ T cells from cultured PBMCs, obtained from culture after CMV antigen stimulation. This chain links TRBV27 with TRBJ1-2, with D unclear. CDR3 nucleotides: TGTGCCAGCAGTCGAACGGGCTATGGCTACACCTTC. Its protein product is CASSRTGYGYTF.